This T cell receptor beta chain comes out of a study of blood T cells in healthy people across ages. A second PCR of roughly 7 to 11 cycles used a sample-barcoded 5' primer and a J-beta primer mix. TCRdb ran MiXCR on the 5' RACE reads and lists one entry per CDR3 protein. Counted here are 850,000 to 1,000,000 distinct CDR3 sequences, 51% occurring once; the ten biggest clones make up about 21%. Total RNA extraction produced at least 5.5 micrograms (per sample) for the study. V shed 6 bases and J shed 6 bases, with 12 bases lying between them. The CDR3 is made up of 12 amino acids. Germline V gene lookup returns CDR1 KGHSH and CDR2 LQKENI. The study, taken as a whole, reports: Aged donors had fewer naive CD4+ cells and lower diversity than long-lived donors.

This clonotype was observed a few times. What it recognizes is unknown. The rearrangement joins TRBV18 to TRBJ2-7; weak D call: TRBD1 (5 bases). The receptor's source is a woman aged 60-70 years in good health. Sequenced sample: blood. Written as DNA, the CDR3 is TGTGCCAGCTCGCCAGGGTCCGGCGAGCAGTACTTC. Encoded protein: CASSPGSGEQYF.